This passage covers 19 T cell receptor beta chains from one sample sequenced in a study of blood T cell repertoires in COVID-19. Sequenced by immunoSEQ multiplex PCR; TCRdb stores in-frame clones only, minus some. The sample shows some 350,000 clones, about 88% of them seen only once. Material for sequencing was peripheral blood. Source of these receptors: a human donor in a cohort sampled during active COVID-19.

CDR3 nucleotide sequence: TGTGCCAGCAGCTTAACAGGATACAACTCTGGAAACACCATATATTTT. Encoded protein: CASSLTGYNSGNTIYF. This chain uses TRBV7-8 with TRBJ1-3; TRBD1 might be the D (5 bases). The V gene's germline CDR1 is SGHVS and CDR2 FQNEAQ. The length of the CDR3 is 16 residues. Trimming left V 2 bases short and J 0 bases short, with 11 bases between.

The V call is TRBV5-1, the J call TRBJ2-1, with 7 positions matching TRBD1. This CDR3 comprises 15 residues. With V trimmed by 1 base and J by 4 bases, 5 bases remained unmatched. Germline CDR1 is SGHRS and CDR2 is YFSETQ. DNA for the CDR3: TGCGCCAGCAGCTTGTGGGGACAGCTATACAATGAGCAGTTCTTC. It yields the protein CASSLWGQLYNEQFF.

The CDR3 DNA follows: TGTGCCAGCAGCCAAGAGCCAGAAATGAGAGGACAGTTCTTC. Translation gives CASSQEPEMRGQFF. This chain uses TRBV14 with TRBJ2-1; no clear D. This CDR3 is built from 14 residues. The germline CDR1 and CDR2 sequences are SGHDN and FVKESK. V was trimmed by 0 bases and J by 13 bases, leaving 16 bases between them. Full variable domain (rest looked up from reference TRBV14 and TRBJ2-1): EAGVTQFPSHSVIEKGQTVTLRCDPISGHDNLYWYRRVMGKEIKFLLHFVKESKQDESGMPNNRFLAERTGGTYSTLKVQPAELEDSGVYFCASSQEPEMRGQFFGPGTRLTVL.

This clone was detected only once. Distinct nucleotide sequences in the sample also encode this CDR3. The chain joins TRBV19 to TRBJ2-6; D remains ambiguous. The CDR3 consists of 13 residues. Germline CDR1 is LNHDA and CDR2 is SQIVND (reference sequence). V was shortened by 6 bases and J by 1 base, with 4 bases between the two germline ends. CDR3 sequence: CASRSSGANVLTF. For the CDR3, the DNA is TGTGCCAGTAGATCATCTGGGGCCAACGTCCTGACTTTC.

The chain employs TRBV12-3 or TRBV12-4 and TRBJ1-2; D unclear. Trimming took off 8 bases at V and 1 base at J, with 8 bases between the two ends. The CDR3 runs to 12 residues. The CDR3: CASRSVNYGYTF. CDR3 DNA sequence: TGTGCCAGCCGCTCGGTTAACTATGGCTACACCTTC.

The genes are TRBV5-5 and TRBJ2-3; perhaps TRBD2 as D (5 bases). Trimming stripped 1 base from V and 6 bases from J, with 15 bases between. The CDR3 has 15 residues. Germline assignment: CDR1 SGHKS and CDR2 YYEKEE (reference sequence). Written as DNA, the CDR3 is TGTGCCAGCAGCTTGCGGGGTCAGCCAGCGGATACGCAGTATTTT. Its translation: CASSLRGQPADTQYF.

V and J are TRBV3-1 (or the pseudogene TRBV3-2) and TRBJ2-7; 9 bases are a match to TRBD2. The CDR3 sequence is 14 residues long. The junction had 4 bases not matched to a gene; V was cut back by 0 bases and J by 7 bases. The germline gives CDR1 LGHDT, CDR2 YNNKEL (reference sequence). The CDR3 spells CASSQDSSGGEQYF. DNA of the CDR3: TGTGCCAGCAGCCAAGATAGTAGCGGGGGAGAGCAGTACTTC.

The CDR3 nucleotides are TGTGCCAGTAGTATAGGGGGGACTTCCCAAGAGACCCAGTACTTC. It codes for CASSIGGTSQETQYF. This chain links TRBV19 with TRBJ2-5, with D maybe TRBD2 (6 bases). The CDR3 has 15 residues. Germline-derived CDR1 and CDR2 are LNHDA and SQIVND (reference sequence). V was clipped by 1 base and J by 1 base, with 10 bases between them.

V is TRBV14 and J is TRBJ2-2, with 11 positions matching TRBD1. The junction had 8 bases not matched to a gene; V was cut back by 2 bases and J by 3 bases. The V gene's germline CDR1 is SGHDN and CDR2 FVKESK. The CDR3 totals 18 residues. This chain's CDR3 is CASSQRDWTGGHTGELFF. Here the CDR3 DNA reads TGTGCCAGCAGCCAAAGAGATTGGACAGGGGGCCACACCGGGGAGCTGTTTTTT. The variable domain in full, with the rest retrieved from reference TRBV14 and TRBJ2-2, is EAGVTQFPSHSVIEKGQTVTLRCDPISGHDNLYWYRRVMGKEIKFLLHFVKESKQDESGMPNNRFLAERTGGTYSTLKVQPAELEDSGVYFCASSQRDWTGGHTGELFFGEGSRLTVL.

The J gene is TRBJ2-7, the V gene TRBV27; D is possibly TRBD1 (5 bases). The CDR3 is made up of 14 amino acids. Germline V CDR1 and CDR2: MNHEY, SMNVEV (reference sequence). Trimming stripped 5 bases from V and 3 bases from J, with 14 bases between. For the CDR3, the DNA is TGTGCCAGCAGTGAGGTAGGGGTCGACTACGAGCAGTACTTC. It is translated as CASSEVGVDYEQYF.

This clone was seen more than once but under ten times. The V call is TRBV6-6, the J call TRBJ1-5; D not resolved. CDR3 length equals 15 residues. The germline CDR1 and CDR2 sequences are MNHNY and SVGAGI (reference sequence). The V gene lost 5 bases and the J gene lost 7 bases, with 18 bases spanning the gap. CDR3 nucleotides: TGTGCCAGCAGTCTTGTCCCGGGTCCACGACAGCCCCAGCATTTT. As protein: CASSLVPGPRQPQHF.

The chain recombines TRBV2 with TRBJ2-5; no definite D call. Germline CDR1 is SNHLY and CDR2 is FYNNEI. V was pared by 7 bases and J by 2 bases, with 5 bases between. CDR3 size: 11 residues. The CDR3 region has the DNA TGTGCCAGCACTCTTCAAGAGACCCAGTACTTC. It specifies CASTLQETQYF.

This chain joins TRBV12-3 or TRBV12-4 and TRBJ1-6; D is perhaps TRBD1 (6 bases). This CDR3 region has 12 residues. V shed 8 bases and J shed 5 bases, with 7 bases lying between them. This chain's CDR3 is CASAGDNSPLHF. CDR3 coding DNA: TGTGCCAGCGCAGGGGATAATTCACCCCTCCACTTT.

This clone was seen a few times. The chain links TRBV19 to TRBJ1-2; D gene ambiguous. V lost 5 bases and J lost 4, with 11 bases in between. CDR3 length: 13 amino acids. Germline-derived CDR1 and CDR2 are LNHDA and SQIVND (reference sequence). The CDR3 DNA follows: TGTGCCAGTAGTCGGGGTGCTAGCTATGGCTACACCTTC. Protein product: CASSRGASYGYTF.

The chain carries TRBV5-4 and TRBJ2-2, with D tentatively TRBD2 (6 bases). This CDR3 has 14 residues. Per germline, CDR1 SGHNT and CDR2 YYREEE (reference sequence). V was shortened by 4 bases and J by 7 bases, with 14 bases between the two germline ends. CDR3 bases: TGTGCCAGCAGCCCAACGAGCGGGCACGGGGAGCTGTTTTTT. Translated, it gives CASSPTSGHGELFF.

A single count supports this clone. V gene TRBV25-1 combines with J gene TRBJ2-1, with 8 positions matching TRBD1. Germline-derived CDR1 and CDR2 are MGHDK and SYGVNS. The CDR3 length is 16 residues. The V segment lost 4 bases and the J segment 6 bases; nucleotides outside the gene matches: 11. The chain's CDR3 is CASSGPGQVDFNEQFF. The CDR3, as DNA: TGTGCCAGCAGTGGGCCGGGACAGGTGGATTTCAATGAGCAGTTCTTC.

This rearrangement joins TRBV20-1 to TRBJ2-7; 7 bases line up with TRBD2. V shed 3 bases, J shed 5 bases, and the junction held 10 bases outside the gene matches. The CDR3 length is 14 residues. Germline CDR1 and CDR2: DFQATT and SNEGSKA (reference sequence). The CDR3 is CSASGVRGGNEQYF. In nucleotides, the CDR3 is TGCAGTGCTAGTGGAGTTAGGGGAGGGAACGAGCAGTACTTC.

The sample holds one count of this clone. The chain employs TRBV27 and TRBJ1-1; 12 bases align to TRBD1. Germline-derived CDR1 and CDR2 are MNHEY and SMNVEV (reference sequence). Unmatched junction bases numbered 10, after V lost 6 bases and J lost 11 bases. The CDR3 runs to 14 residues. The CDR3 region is CASSLGTGGPLAFF. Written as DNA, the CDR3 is TGTGCCAGCAGCCTCGGGACAGGGGGCCCATTGGCTTTCTTT.

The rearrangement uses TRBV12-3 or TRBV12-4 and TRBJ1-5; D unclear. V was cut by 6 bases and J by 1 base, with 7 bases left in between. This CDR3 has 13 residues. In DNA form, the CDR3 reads TGTGCCAGCAGGGGAGGGAGCAATCAGCCCCAGCATTTT. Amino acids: CASRGGSNQPQHF.